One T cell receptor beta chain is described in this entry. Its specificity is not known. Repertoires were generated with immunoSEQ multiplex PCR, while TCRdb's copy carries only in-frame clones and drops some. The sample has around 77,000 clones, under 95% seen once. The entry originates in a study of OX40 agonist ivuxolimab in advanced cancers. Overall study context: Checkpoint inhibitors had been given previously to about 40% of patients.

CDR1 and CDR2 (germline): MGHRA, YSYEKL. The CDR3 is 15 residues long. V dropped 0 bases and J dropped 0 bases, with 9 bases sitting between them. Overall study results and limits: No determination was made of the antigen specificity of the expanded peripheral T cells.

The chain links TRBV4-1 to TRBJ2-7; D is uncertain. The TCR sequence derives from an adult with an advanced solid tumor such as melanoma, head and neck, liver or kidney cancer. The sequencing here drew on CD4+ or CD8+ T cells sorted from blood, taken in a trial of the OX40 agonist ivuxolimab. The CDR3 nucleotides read TGCGCCAGCAGCCAAGATCGTCTGAGCTCCTACGAGCAGTACTTC. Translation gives CASSQDRLSSYEQYF.